This T cell receptor beta chain comes out of a study of blood T cell repertoires in COVID-19. Germline lookup yields CDR1 SGHAT and CDR2 FQNNGV. The CDR3 runs 17 residues. Trimming cost V 5 bases and J 3 bases; bases outside gene matches: 15. Assay used: immunoSEQ multiplex PCR; TCRdb lists only in-frame clones, some missing. Among roughly 50,000 clones listed, about 85% were seen once. The chain is built from TRBV11-2 and TRBJ2-7, with 8 bases fitting TRBD1. This sequence originates from an elderly woman with acute or convalescent COVID-19. The sequencing input was peripheral blood. The CDR3 DNA reads as TGTGCCAGCAGCCCCATTAGGACAGGGAAAGGAGTCTACGAGCAGTACTTC. Residues: CASSPIRTGKGVYEQYF.